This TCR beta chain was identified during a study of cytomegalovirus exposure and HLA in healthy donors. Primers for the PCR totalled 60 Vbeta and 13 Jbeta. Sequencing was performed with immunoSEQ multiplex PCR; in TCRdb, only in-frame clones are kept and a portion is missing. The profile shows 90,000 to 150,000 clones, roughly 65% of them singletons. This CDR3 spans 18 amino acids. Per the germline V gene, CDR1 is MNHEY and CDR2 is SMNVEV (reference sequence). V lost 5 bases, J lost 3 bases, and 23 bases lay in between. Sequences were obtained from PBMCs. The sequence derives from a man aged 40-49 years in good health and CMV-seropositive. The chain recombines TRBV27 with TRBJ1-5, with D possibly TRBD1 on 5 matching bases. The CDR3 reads CASSITWREDTINQPQHF. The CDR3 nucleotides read TGTGCCAGCAGTATTACATGGCGGGAGGACACCATCAATCAGCCCCAGCATTTT.